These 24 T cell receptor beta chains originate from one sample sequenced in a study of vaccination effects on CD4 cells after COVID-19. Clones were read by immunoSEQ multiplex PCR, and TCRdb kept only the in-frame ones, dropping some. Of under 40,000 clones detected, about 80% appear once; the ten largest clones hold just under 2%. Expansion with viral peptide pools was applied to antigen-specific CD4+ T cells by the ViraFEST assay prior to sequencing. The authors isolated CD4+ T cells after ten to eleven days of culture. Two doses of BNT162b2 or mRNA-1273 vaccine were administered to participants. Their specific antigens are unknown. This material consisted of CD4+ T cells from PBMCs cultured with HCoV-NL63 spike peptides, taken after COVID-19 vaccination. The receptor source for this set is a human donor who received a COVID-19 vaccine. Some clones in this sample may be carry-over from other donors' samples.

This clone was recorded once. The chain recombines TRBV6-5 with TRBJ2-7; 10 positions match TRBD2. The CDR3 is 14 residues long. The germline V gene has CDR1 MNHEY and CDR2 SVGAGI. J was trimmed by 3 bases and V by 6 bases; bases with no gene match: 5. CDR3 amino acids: CASRSGGAIYEQYV. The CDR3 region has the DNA TGTGCCAGCAGGAGCGGGGGGGCGATCTACGAGCAGTACGTC.

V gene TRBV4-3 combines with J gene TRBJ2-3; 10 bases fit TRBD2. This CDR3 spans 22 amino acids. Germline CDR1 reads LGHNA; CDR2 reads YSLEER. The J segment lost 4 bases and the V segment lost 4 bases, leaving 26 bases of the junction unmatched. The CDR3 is CASSPHHRWASGGRRRADTQYF. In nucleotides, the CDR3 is TGCGCCAGCAGCCCACATCACCGGTGGGCTAGCGGGGGCCGAAGACGGGCAGATACGCAGTATTTT.

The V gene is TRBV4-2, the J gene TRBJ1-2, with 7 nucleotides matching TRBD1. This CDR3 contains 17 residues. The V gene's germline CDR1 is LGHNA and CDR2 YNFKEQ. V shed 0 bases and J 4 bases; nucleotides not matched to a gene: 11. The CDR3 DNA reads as TGTGCCAGCAGCCAAGATGGGAGACAGGGTAACTCCTATGGCTACACCTTC. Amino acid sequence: CASSQDGRQGNSYGYTF.

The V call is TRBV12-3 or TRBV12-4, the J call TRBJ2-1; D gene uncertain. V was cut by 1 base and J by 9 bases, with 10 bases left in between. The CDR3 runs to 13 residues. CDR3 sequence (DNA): TGTGCCAGCAGTTTAGAAGCCAGCTCTGAGCAGTTCTTC. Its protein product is CASSLEASSEQFF.

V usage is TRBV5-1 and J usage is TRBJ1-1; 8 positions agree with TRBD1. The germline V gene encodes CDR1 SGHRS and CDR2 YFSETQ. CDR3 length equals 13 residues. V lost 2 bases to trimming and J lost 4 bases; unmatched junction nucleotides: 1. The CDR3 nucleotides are TGCGCCAGCAGCTTTACAGGGGGCACTGAAGCTTTCTTT. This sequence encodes CASSFTGGTEAFF.

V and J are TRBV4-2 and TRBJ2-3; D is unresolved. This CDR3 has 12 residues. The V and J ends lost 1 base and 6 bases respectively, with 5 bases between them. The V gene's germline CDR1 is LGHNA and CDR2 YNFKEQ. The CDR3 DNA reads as TGTGCCAGCAGCCAAGGTTCCGATACGCAGTATTTT. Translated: CASSQGSDTQYF.

The CDR3 reads CASSFGQGQTQYF. CDR3 DNA sequence: TGTGCCAGCAGTTTTGGACAGGGACAGACCCAGTACTTC. This chain joins TRBV12-3 or TRBV12-4 and TRBJ2-5, with TRBD1 identical over 8 bases. Trimming cost V 3 bases and J 6 bases; bases outside gene matches: 3. CDR3 length equals 13 residues.

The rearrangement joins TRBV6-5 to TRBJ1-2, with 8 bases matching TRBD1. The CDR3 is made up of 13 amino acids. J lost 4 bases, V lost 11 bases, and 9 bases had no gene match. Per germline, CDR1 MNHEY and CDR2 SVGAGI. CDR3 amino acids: CASSDRASYGYTF. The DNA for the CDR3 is TGTGCCTCCTCGGACAGGGCCTCCTATGGCTACACCTTC.

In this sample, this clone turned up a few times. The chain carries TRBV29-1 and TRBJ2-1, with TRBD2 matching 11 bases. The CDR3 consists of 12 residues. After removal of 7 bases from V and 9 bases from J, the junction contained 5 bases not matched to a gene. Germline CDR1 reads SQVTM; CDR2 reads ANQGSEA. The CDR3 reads CSGGLAGFEQFF. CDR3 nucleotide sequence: TGCAGCGGCGGACTAGCGGGTTTTGAGCAGTTCTTC.

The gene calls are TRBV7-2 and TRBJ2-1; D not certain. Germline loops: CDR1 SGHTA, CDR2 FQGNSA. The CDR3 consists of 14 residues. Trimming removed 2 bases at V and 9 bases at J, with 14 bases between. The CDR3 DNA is TGTGCCAGCAGCTTACGGGTCGCGACCAGTGAGCAGTTCTTC. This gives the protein CASSLRVATSEQFF.

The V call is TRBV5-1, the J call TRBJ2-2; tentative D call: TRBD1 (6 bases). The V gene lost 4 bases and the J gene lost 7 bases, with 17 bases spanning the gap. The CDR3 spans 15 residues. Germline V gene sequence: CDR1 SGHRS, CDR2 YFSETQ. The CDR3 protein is CASSPRQGKGGELFF. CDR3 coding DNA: TGCGCCAGCAGCCCCCGTCAGGGGAAGGGCGGGGAGCTGTTTTTT.

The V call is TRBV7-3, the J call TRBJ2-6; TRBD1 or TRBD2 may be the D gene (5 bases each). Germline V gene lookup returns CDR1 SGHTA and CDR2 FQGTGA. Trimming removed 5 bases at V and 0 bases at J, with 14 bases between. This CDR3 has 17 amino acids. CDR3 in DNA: TGTGCCAGCAGCATTACCGGGACCAGCTCTGGGGCCAACGTCCTGACTTTC. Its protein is CASSITGTSSGANVLTF.

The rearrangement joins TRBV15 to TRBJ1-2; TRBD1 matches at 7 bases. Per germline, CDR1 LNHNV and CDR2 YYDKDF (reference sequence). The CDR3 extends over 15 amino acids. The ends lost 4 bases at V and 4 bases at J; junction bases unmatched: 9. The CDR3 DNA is TGTGCCACCAGCAAAACTACCCGGGACAGCTATGGCTACACCTTC. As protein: CATSKTTRDSYGYTF.

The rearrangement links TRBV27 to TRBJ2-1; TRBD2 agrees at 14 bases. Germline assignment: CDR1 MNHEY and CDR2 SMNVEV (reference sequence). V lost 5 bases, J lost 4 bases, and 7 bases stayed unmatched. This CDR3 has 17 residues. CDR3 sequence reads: CASSIRTSGGIYNEQFF. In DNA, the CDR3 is TGTGCCAGCAGTATCAGGACTAGCGGGGGGATATACAATGAGCAGTTCTTC.

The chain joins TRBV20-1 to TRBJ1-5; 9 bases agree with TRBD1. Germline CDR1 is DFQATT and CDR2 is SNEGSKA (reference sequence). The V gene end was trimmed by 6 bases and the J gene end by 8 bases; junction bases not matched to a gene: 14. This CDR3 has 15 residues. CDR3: CSASPGTGFGEPQHF. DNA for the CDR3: TGCAGTGCGAGTCCCGGGACAGGGTTCGGGGAGCCCCAGCATTTT.

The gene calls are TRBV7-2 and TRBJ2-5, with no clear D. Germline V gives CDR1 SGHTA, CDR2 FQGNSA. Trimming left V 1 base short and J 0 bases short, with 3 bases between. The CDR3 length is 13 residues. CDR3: CASSLGYQETQYF. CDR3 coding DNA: TGTGCCAGCAGCTTAGGGTACCAAGAGACCCAGTACTTC.

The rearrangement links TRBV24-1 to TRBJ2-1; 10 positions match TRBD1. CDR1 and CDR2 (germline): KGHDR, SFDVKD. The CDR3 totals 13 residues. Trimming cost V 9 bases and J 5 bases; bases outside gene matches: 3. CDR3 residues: CATRGQGNNEQFF. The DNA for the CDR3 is TGTGCCACCCGGGGACAGGGGAACAATGAGCAGTTCTTC.

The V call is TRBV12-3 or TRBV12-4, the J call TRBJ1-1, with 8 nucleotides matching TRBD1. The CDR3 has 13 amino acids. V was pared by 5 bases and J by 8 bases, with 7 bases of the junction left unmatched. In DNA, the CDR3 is TGTGCCAGCAGTACAAGGGGACAGGCAGAAGCTTTCTTT. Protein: CASSTRGQAEAFF.

The CDR3 DNA reads as TGCAGCGTTGAAGGTCACGCGGGCTCCTACAATGAGCAGTTCTTC. Its protein product is CSVEGHAGSYNEQFF. The rearrangement joins TRBV29-1 to TRBJ2-1; D might be TRBD2 (5 bases). The CDR3 spans 15 residues. Germline V CDR1 and CDR2: SQVTM, ANQGSEA. V was cut by 1 base and J by 0 bases, with 10 bases left in between.

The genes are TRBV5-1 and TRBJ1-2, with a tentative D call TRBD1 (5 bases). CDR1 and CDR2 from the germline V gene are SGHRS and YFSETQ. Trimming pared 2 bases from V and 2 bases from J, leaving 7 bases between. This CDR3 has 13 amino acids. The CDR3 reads CASSLNRNYGYTF. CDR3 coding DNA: TGCGCCAGCAGCTTAAACAGGAACTATGGCTACACCTTC.

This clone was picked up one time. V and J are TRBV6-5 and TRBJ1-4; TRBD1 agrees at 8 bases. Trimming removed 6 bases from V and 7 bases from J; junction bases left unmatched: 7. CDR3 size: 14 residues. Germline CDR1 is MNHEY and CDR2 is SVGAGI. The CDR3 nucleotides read TGTGCCAGCAGCGTGACAGGGGTGGGTGAAAAACTGTTTTTT. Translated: CASSVTGVGEKLFF.

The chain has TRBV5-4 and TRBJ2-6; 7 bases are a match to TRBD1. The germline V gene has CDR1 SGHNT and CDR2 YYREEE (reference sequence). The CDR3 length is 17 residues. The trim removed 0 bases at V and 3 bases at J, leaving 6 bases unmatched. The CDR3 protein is CASSLGGQRFGANVLTF. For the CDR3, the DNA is TGTGCCAGCAGCTTGGGGGGACAGCGGTTTGGGGCCAACGTCCTGACTTTC.

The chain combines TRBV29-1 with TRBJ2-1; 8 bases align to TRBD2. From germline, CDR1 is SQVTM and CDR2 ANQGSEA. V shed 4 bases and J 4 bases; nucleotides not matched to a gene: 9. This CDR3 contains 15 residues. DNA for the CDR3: TGCAGCGTTGGTGGGACTAGATCTCCATACAATGAGCAGTTCTTC. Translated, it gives CSVGGTRSPYNEQFF.

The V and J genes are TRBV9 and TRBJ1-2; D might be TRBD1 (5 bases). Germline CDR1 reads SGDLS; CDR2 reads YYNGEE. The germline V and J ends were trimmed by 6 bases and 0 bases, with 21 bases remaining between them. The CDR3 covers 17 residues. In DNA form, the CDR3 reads TGTGCCAGCAACCGAGGAGGGGAGGGTCCAGCTAACTATGGCTACACCTTC. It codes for CASNRGGEGPANYGYTF.